The rows below give T cell receptor beta chains drawn from one sample of a study of T-cell reconstitution after alpha-beta-depleted transplantation in children. From the PCR reads, TCRdb called clonotypes with MiXCR, one entry per CDR3 protein. The sample has 90,000 to 150,000 distinct CDR3 sequences; 23% are singletons. The sequenced sample was PBMCs, mostly from graft donor cells, obtained 180 days after TCRalphabeta/CD19-depleted stem cell transplant. Receptor source: a male patient aged 2 to 10 who had a stem cell transplant for chronic granulomatous disease, so the T cells may come from the graft donor. CDR3s include the opening cysteine and the closing phenylalanine or tryptophan. D genes are given only for firm matches. The listing skips clone size in some rows; elsewhere it reads once, few, many or a size class.

J: TRBJ2-3; D: -; size: few; V: TRBV10-3; CDR3: CAIRSPTRSTDTQYF; DNA: TGTGCCATCAGAAGCCCGACCCGGAGCACAGATACGCAGTATTTT
J: TRBJ2-7; D: TRBD2; size: -; V: TRBV3-1; CDR3: CASSQGLAGVYEQYF; DNA: TGTGCCAGCAGCCAAGGACTAGCGGGAGTCTACGAGCAGTACTTC
J: TRBJ2-1; D: -; size: many; V: TRBV20-1; CDR3: CSARDLVGVGYNEQFF; DNA: TGCAGTGCTAGAGATCTTGTAGGGGTAGGGTACAATGAGCAGTTCTTC
J: TRBJ1-1; D: TRBD1; size: once; V: TRBV6-5; CDR3: CASSYSQHGTGPNTEAFF; DNA: TGTGCCAGCAGTTACTCTCAGCACGGGACAGGGCCAAACACTGAAGCTTTCTTT
J: TRBJ2-1; D: TRBD2; size: -; V: TRBV5-6; CDR3: CASNLLAGLNEQFF; DNA: TGTGCCAGCAACCTACTAGCGGGCCTCAATGAGCAGTTCTTC
J: TRBJ2-7; D: TRBD1; size: many; V: TRBV5-8; CDR3: CASSLVPGQAYYEQYF; DNA: TGTGCCAGCAGCTTGGTGCCGGGACAGGCCTATTACGAGCAGTACTTC
J: TRBJ1-6; D: TRBD1; size: many; V: TRBV20-1; CDR3: CSARAGGAYNSPLHF; DNA: TGCAGTGCTAGAGCAGGGGGCGCCTATAATTCACCCCTCCACTTT
J: TRBJ2-7; D: -; size: many; V: TRBV5-6; CDR3: CASSMTASFYEQYF; DNA: TGTGCCAGCAGCATGACAGCCTCCTTCTACGAGCAGTACTTC
J: TRBJ2-3; D: -; size: -; V: TRBV20-1; CDR3: CSARASYGTDTQYF; DNA: TGCAGTGCTAGGGCTAGCTATGGCACAGATACGCAGTATTTT
J: TRBJ2-3; D: -; size: few; V: TRBV7-6; CDR3: CASSLVSGKRTDTQYF; DNA: TGTGCCAGCAGCTTAGTTAGCGGAAAACGCACAGATACGCAGTATTTT
J: TRBJ1-1; D: TRBD1; size: few; V: TRBV29-1; CDR3: CSVVGTVASEAFF; DNA: TGCAGCGTTGTGGGGACAGTTGCCTCTGAAGCTTTCTTT
J: TRBJ1-2; D: -; size: -; V: TRBV7-8; CDR3: CASSSTGESWYTF; DNA: TGTGCCAGCAGCTCCACGGGGGAAAGTTGGTACACCTTC
J: TRBJ2-5; D: TRBD2; size: -; V: TRBV11-2; CDR3: CASSLSRTGGRLQETQYF; DNA: TGTGCCAGCAGCTTAAGTCGAACTGGCGGGAGGTTGCAAGAGACCCAGTACTTC
J: TRBJ2-3; D: TRBD1; size: few; V: TRBV29-1; CDR3: CSVGQGTDTQYF; DNA: TGCAGCGTTGGACAGGGGACAGATACGCAGTATTTT
J: TRBJ2-3; D: -; size: many; V: TRBV12-3/TRBV12-4; CDR3: CASSRGLGDTQYF; DNA: TGTGCCAGCAGCCGGGGGCTGGGAGATACGCAGTATTTT
J: TRBJ2-1; D: TRBD2; size: -; V: TRBV20-1; CDR3: CSARAGAGGYNEQFF; DNA: TGCAGTGCTAGAGCCGGAGCGGGAGGGTACAATGAGCAGTTCTTC
J: TRBJ1-5; D: -; size: few; V: TRBV20-1; CDR3: CCAIRMGGSTGVIQPQHF; DNA: TGCTGTGCTATCAGGATGGGTGGATCGACAGGCGTTATACAGCCCCAGCATTTT
J: TRBJ2-5; D: TRBD1; size: few; V: TRBV7-3; CDR3: CASSPGQGQETQYF; DNA: TGTGCCAGCAGCCCCGGACAGGGTCAAGAGACCCAGTACTTC
J: TRBJ2-1; D: -; size: many; V: TRBV20-1; CDR3: CSARGQNYNEQFF; DNA: TGCAGTGCTAGAGGCCAGAACTACAATGAGCAGTTCTTC
J: TRBJ2-1; D: TRBD2; size: few; V: TRBV12-3/TRBV12-4; CDR3: CASSSLLGLASEQFF; DNA: TGTGCCAGCAGTTCCCTCCTTGGACTAGCGAGTGAGCAGTTCTTC
J: TRBJ1-5; D: -; size: -; V: TRBV4-2; CDR3: CASSQERAISNQPQHF; DNA: TGTGCCAGCAGCCAAGAACGGGCAATAAGCAATCAGCCCCAGCATTTT
J: TRBJ1-2; D: -; size: few; V: TRBV29-1; CDR3: CSVRTGRRGLSPSYNYGYTF; DNA: TGCAGCGTTAGGACGGGTCGACGTGGTCTTTCCCCGTCGTATAACTATGGCTACACCTTC
J: TRBJ2-7; D: -; size: many; V: TRBV28; CDR3: CASSELERPGFYEQYF; DNA: TGTGCCAGCAGCGAGTTAGAGAGGCCGGGGTTCTACGAGCAGTACTTC
J: TRBJ2-1; D: -; size: few; V: TRBV12-3/TRBV12-4; CDR3: CASSLGLLGNEQFF; DNA: TGTGCCAGCAGTTTAGGGTTGTTGGGCAATGAGCAGTTCTTC
J: TRBJ2-1; D: TRBD2; size: few; V: TRBV27; CDR3: CASSPHPRLAANNEQFF; DNA: TGTGCCAGCAGTCCCCATCCCCGACTAGCGGCTAACAATGAGCAGTTCTTC
J: TRBJ2-5; D: -; size: many; V: TRBV20-1; CDR3: CSARGYKGAAQETQYF; DNA: TGCAGTGCTAGAGGATATAAAGGGGCAGCACAAGAGACCCAGTACTTC
J: TRBJ2-4; D: TRBD2; size: many; V: TRBV20-1; CDR3: CSARGLAGVLPGEYF; DNA: TGCAGTGCTAGAGGACTAGCGGGAGTACTCCCTGGGGAGTACTTC
J: TRBJ2-2; D: -; size: many; V: TRBV7-8; CDR3: CASSLGRNTLTGELFF; DNA: TGTGCCAGCAGCTTAGGCCGGAACACACTCACCGGGGAGCTGTTTTTT
J: TRBJ2-3; D: -; size: many; V: TRBV12-3/TRBV12-4; CDR3: CASSRDKNSGTDTQYF; DNA: TGTGCCAGCAGCAGGGATAAAAATAGCGGCACAGATACGCAGTATTTT
J: TRBJ1-6; D: TRBD1; size: -; V: TRBV5-1; CDR3: CASSSDRENSPLHF; DNA: TGCGCCAGCAGCTCGGACAGGGAAAATTCACCCCTCCACTTT
J: TRBJ2-1; D: -; size: -; V: TRBV30; CDR3: CAWSVMLGGGPDEQFF; DNA: TGTGCCTGGAGTGTGATGCTCGGAGGCGGTCCCGATGAGCAGTTCTTC
J: TRBJ1-1; D: -; size: many; V: TRBV20-1; CDR3: CSARAGPNTEAFF; DNA: TGCAGTGCTAGGGCAGGGCCGAACACTGAAGCTTTCTTT
J: TRBJ2-1; D: -; size: many; V: TRBV20-1; CDR3: CSAHIRGGMANEQFF; DNA: TGCAGTGCGCATATTCGGGGCGGGATGGCCAATGAGCAGTTCTTC
J: TRBJ1-5; D: -; size: -; V: TRBV12-3/TRBV12-4; CDR3: CASSLVPGSQPQHF; DNA: TGTGCCAGCAGTTTAGTTCCAGGGAGTCAGCCCCAGCATTTT
J: TRBJ2-4; D: TRBD2; size: few; V: TRBV20-1; CDR3: CSARRVAGKAKNIQYF; DNA: TGCAGTGCTAGGAGGGTAGCGGGTAAAGCCAAAAACATTCAGTACTTC